This T cell receptor beta chain was captured by sequencing in a study of CD8 T cells in ankylosing spondylitis. The CDR3 spans 15 residues. V trimming: 0 bases; J trimming: 7 bases; junction bases outside the gene matches: 6. Germline V lookup: CDR1 SGHTA, CDR2 FQGNSA. This clonotype has a count of ten or more. The antigen is not known. Study-wide points: Relatively scarce in peripheral blood, disease-linked clones were CD8+. Enrichment of disease-linked clones was reportedly significant in matched ankylosing spondylitis synovial fluid. In ankylosing spondylitis blood, a motif of seven to nine highly homologous TCR beta variants appeared characteristic. Several of the motif variants were reported before in synovial fluid and blood from reactive arthritis.

TCRdb reprocessed the 5' RACE reads via MiXCR and lists one record per CDR3 protein. The data contain around 150,000 distinct CDR3 sequences, approximately 16% of them seen just once; the ten biggest clones take up under 9%. The V gene is TRBV7-2, the J gene TRBJ2-7; TRBD2 agrees at 10 bases. The sample taken for sequencing was blood, either unsorted or a sorted T cell fraction (not recorded which). This receptor was taken from a male donor with ankylosing spondylitis or in good health (not recorded which). The CDR3 sequence is CASSLAGTSVLEQYF. The CDR3, as DNA: TGTGCCAGCAGCTTAGCCGGGACTAGCGTGCTTGAGCAGTACTTC.